This TCR beta chain was sequenced for a study of T cells in Graves' hyperthyroidism and ophthalmopathy. Germline V lookup: CDR1 MNHEY, CDR2 SMNVEV (reference sequence). The CDR3 spans 13 residues. The V segment lost 4 bases and the J segment 1 base; nucleotides outside the gene matches: 1. Amplification targeted TCR beta CDR3 regions from RNA transcripts. Carried out on the TCR CDR3, a first-round RT-PCR used the HTBI primer set. TCRdb re-analysed the multiplex PCR reads in MiXCR, keeping a single row per CDR3 protein. Of some 150,000 distinct CDR3 sequences listed, over 20% are singletons. Hyperthyroidism was newly diagnosed in patients aged 18 to 65 (duration under 2 months). On the basis of clinical symptoms, serum thyroxine and TRAb, thyroid ultrasound and orbital computed tomography, diagnoses were made. Blood was sampled at initial diagnosis of hyperthyroidism, prior to onset of any ophthalmopathy symptoms.

What was sequenced was blood. The receptor comes from a woman between 50 and 59 years old with Graves' hyperthyroidism that later progressed to Graves' ophthalmopathy. The chain joins TRBV27 to TRBJ2-7; 7 positions match TRBD1. DNA for the CDR3: TGTGCCAGCAGTTACAGGGGTTCCTACGAGCAGTACTTC. Its translation is CASSYRGSYEQYF.